The source of this T cell receptor beta chain is a study of radiation and T cells in renal cell carcinoma. Study overall: Nephrectomy followed 15 Gy stereotactic body radiation by 4 weeks. Study findings and constraints: Baseline intratumoral clonotype presence is unknown without pretreatment biopsies. Top tumor clonotypes rose in blood 2 weeks post-radiation, then contracted.

Documented time point: baseline pretreatment blood. Treatment specified: 15 Gy SBRT to primary tumor, nephrectomy 4 weeks later. The tumor was a clear cell renal cell carcinoma. As concerns this clone: Its target is unknown.

Method: immunoSEQ multiplex PCR; TCRdb's copy keeps in-frame clones and lacks some. The sample has some 120,000 clones; roughly 80% are singletons. Germline V gene sequence: CDR1 SGHTA, CDR2 FQGTGA. Trimming took 5 bases from V and 5 from J, leaving 12 bases between them. The CDR3 contains 13 residues. The chain recombines TRBV7-3 with TRBJ1-1; tentative D call: TRBD1 (5 bases). The sequence was collected from a woman in her fifties or sixties with renal cell carcinoma. The source was blood, collected from a patient whose treatment included radiotherapy and nephrectomy. CDR3 sequence (DNA): TGTGCCAGCAGCCCGAGCGAGGGGACTGAAGCTTTCTTT. Its protein product is CASSPSEGTEAFF. Complete variable domain (other parts from reference TRBV7-3 and TRBJ1-1): GAGVSQTPSNKVTEKGKYVELRCDPISGHTALYWYRQSLGQGPEFLIYFQGTGAADDSGLPNDRFFAVRPEGSVSTLKIQRTERGDSAVYLCASSPSEGTEAFFGQGTRLTVV.